These 13 T cell receptor beta chains originate from one sample sequenced in a study of cytomegalovirus exposure and HLA in healthy donors. TCRdb keeps only in-frame clones here, not all; method: immunoSEQ multiplex PCR. The table has roughly 120,000 clones, approximately 85% seen once. Sequencing used PBMCs. These receptors were collected from a man younger than 35 in good health and CMV-seronegative.

This clone was seen a few times. The rearrangement uses TRBV5-4 and TRBJ2-7; TRBD1 might be the D (6 bases). V was pared by 4 bases and J by 5 bases, with 13 bases between. Germline V lookup: CDR1 SGHNT, CDR2 YYREEE (reference sequence). The CDR3 has 13 residues. The CDR3 protein is CASSRQVNNEQYF. The CDR3 coding sequence is TGTGCCAGCAGCCGACAGGTAAATAACGAGCAGTACTTC.

J is TRBJ2-1 and V is TRBV6-9; TRBD2 matches 14 bases. This CDR3 has 17 amino acids. With V trimmed by 7 bases and J by 1 base, 6 bases remained unmatched. The germline gives CDR1 MNHGY, CDR2 SVAAGI. As DNA, the CDR3 is TGTGCCAGCATCCCGAGGACTAGCGGGAGGTCCTACAATGAGCAGTTCTTC. Encoded protein: CASIPRTSGRSYNEQFF.

The chain employs TRBV9 and TRBJ2-5, with D perhaps matching TRBD2 (5 bases). Trimming pared 0 bases from V and 4 bases from J, leaving 19 bases between. The CDR3 runs to 17 residues. Germline-derived CDR1 and CDR2 are SGDLS and YYNGEE. Written as DNA, the CDR3 is TGTGCCAGCAGCGTAGGGCAGTTATCGGGATACCGAGAGACCCAGTACTTC. This encodes CASSVGQLSGYRETQYF.

The rearrangement links TRBV28 to TRBJ1-1, with D possibly matching TRBD1 (6 bases). Trimming took off 6 bases at V and 4 bases at J, with 9 bases between the two ends. The germline V gene has CDR1 MDHEN and CDR2 SYDVKM. The CDR3 has 12 residues. The CDR3 region has the DNA TGTGCCAGCAGAAAGGGGGTCACTGAAGCTTTCTTT. This translates into CASRKGVTEAFF.

The J gene is TRBJ1-1, the V gene TRBV19; D unresolved. With 5 bases removed from V and 0 bases from J, the gap between germline ends came to 13 bases. Germline loops: CDR1 LNHDA, CDR2 SQIVND (reference sequence). The CDR3 length is 15 residues. CDR3 amino acids: CASSPLRRLNTEAFF. CDR3 in DNA: TGTGCCAGTAGTCCCCTGAGGAGGTTGAACACTGAAGCTTTCTTT.

The chain is built from TRBV10-3 and TRBJ1-6; 8 bases are a match to TRBD1. The CDR3 is made up of 14 amino acids. Looked up from germline, CDR1 is ENHRY and CDR2 is SYGVKD. The J segment lost 10 bases and the V segment lost 9 bases, leaving 11 bases of the junction unmatched. The CDR3 is CAITGQGMGSPLHF. CDR3 sequence (DNA): TGTGCCATTACCGGACAGGGAATGGGGTCACCCCTCCACTTT.

V is TRBV5-4 and J is TRBJ2-5; 9 bases line up with TRBD1. V gave up 3 bases and J gave up 1 base; unmatched junction bases: 4. Germline CDR1 and CDR2: SGHNT and YYREEE (reference sequence). The CDR3 runs to 15 residues. CDR3 coding DNA: TGTGCCAGCAGCTCGGGACAGGGACTCCAAGAGACCCAGTACTTC. Protein sequence: CASSSGQGLQETQYF.

The chain employs TRBV19 and TRBJ1-1, with 7 bases identical to TRBD1. The CDR3 is 12 residues long. Germline trimming cut 5 bases from V and 5 bases from J; bases unmatched to any gene: 2. Germline assignment: CDR1 LNHDA and CDR2 SQIVND (reference sequence). CDR3 region: CASSGTDTEAFF. In nucleotides, the CDR3 is TGTGCCAGTAGTGGGACAGATACTGAAGCTTTCTTT. Based on the CDR3 plus reference TRBV19 and TRBJ1-1, the full variable domain is DGGITQSPKYLFRKEGQNVTLSCEQNLNHDAMYWYRQDPGQGLRLIYYSQIVNDFQKGDIAEGYSVSREKKESFPLTVTSAQKNPTAFYLCASSGTDTEAFFGQGTRLTVV.

The chain combines TRBV5-8 with TRBJ2-7; the match to TRBD1 covers 7 bases. Germline V CDR1 and CDR2: SGHTS, YDEGEE. V lost 2 bases to trimming and J lost 3 bases; unmatched junction nucleotides: 5. The CDR3 loop spans 14 amino acids. The DNA for the CDR3 is TGTGCCAGCAGCTTTGGGACAGAGCACTACGAGCAGTACTTC. This sequence encodes CASSFGTEHYEQYF.

The chain is built from TRBV27 and TRBJ2-1; the match to TRBD2 covers 10 bases. The CDR3 consists of 16 residues. V lost 2 bases to trimming and J lost 5 bases; unmatched junction nucleotides: 6. The germline CDR1 and CDR2 sequences are MNHEY and SMNVEV (reference sequence). CDR3 protein: CASSLGAGGVHNEQFF. The CDR3 DNA reads TGTGCCAGCAGTTTAGGAGCGGGAGGGGTACACAATGAGCAGTTCTTC.

This chain joins TRBV7-9 and TRBJ2-1; 10 nucleotides match TRBD2. The V segment lost 5 bases and the J segment 7 bases; nucleotides outside the gene matches: 11. Germline V gene sequence: CDR1 SEHNR, CDR2 FQNEAQ (reference sequence). This CDR3 is built from 16 residues. The CDR3 protein is CASSPPSGRASNEQFF. The CDR3, as DNA: TGTGCCAGCAGCCCGCCGAGCGGGAGGGCCTCAAATGAGCAGTTCTTC.

This chain connects TRBV9 to TRBJ2-1; 10 bases are a match to TRBD2. CDR1 is SGDLS and CDR2 is YYNGEE in the germline V gene. V trimming: 5 bases; J trimming: 0 bases; junction bases outside the gene matches: 20. The CDR3 is 21 amino acids. In nucleotides, the CDR3 is TGTGCCAGCAGGGCGGGGACTAGCGCGAGCCGGAGGGATAGCTCCTACAATGAGCAGTTCTTC. Translating gives CASRAGTSASRRDSSYNEQFF.

V and J are TRBV27 and TRBJ2-7; TRBD2 agrees at 8 bases. After removal of 7 bases from V and 3 bases from J, the junction contained 5 bases not matched to a gene. CDR1 is MNHEY, CDR2 SMNVEV, per germline (reference sequence). The CDR3 runs 13 residues. CDR3: CASIERGFYEQYF. CDR3 bases: TGTGCCAGCATAGAGCGGGGGTTCTACGAGCAGTACTTC.